Detailed here is one T cell receptor beta chain. Its antigen is as yet unknown. These data originate in a study of CD8 T cells in ankylosing spondylitis. General study findings and limits: Several of the motif variants were reported before in synovial fluid and blood from reactive arthritis. Reportedly, significant enrichment of disease-linked clones occurred in matched ankylosing spondylitis synovial fluid. Researchers report that disease-linked clones proved CD8+ and relatively rare in peripheral blood.

Scientists made TCR beta libraries using quantitative 5'-RACE with molecular barcodes. TCRdb re-called the 5' RACE reads with MiXCR, one entry per CDR3 protein. The data show 380,000 or so distinct CDR3 sequences, 20% to 25% seen once. Germline-derived CDR1 and CDR2 are LGHDT and YNNKEL (reference sequence). The ends lost 3 bases at V and 5 bases at J; junction bases unmatched: 3. The CDR3 sequence is 14 residues long. Input material: blood, either unsorted or a sorted T cell fraction (not recorded which). The chain joins TRBV3-1 to TRBJ2-1; 8 nucleotides align to TRBD2. The source of this sequence is a male donor with ankylosing spondylitis or in good health (not recorded which). The DNA of the CDR3 is TGTGCCAGCAGCCAGGAGCGGGGGCACAATGAGCAGTTCTTC. This codes for CASSQERGHNEQFF.